The source of this TCR beta chain is a study of blood T cell repertoires in COVID-19. On the study more broadly: From the United States, Italy and Spain came samples of acute and convalescent COVID-19. In each case, the material was cDNA or gDNA derived from T cells, B-cell-depleted T cells, or PBMCs.

Authors' analysis steps: For nucleated cells, counts were estimated from reference gene primer amplification. Sequencing was performed with immunoSEQ multiplex PCR; in TCRdb, only in-frame clones are kept and a portion is missing. Clone size and V and J calls were adopted from that table, with D and trimming inferred from the DNA. The table includes some 110,000 clones, around 80% detected once. Germline assignment: CDR1 LNHDA and CDR2 SQIVND (reference sequence). With 6 bases removed from V and 1 base from J, the gap between germline ends came to 12 bases. This CDR3 region has 15 residues. Sequenced input: peripheral blood. This chain links TRBV19 with TRBJ2-2, with D unresolved. This sequence was found in a man aged 45-65 years with acute or convalescent COVID-19. The CDR3 DNA reads as TGTGCCAGTAGCCTTTCACTAATGAACACCGGGGAGCTGTTTTTT. This encodes CASSLSLMNTGELFF.